This paragraph covers one T cell receptor (beta chain) sequence. These data come from a study of T cell changes during pregnancy in multiple sclerosis. Profiled with immunoSEQ multiplex PCR; TCRdb holds only in-frame clones, not every one. The sample lists 40,000 to 60,000 clones, over 80% occurring once. This CDR3 spans 13 amino acids. V lost 3 bases, J lost 2 bases, and 2 bases stayed unmatched. Per the germline V gene, CDR1 is SGHRS and CDR2 is YFSETQ. V and J are TRBV5-1 and TRBJ2-7, with 7 nucleotides matching TRBD1. The clonotype was recovered from a female donor with multiple sclerosis, enrolled in a pregnancy study. This specimen consisted of CD8+ T cells from peripheral blood mononuclear cells, obtained after pregnancy. The CDR3 sequence: CASSWTGPYEQYF. The DNA of the CDR3 is TGCGCCAGCAGCTGGACAGGCCCCTACGAGCAGTACTTC.